Listed below are T cell receptor beta chains from one sample, sequenced in a study of human T cells and chemical hapten exposure. TCRdb re-analysed the RACE reads in MiXCR, keeping a single row per CDR3 protein. The sample includes roughly 100,000 distinct CDR3 sequences, roughly 12% seen only once; the top ten take about 1.6%. Sequencing used whole blood, obtained in connection with sensitization to the hapten diphenylcyclopropenone (DPC). These receptors all stem from a woman in her fifties or sixties with alopecia areata. Some clones in this sample may be carry-over from other donors' samples. CDR3s include the opening cysteine and the closing phenylalanine or tryptophan. D genes are given only for firm matches. Only part of the rows carry a size: once, few, many, or a class if the clone is expanded.

clone_size d_call j_call v_call cdr3_aa cdr3_nt
. . TRBJ2-1 TRBV20-1 CTPVGNREQFF TGCACCCCGGTGGGGAATCGCGAGCAGTTCTTC
many . TRBJ1-2 TRBV18 CASSPPANYGYTF TGTGCCAGCTCACCCCCCGCTAACTATGGCTACACCTTC
few TRBD1 TRBJ1-5 TRBV18 CASSPQGAGGNQPQHF TGTGCCAGCTCACCACAGGGGGCAGGAGGCAATCAGCCCCAGCATTTT
. . TRBJ1-6 TRBV7-9 CASRSGNYNSPLHF TGTGCCAGCAGGTCAGGCAATTATAATTCACCCCTCCACTTT
many . TRBJ1-4 TRBV28 CASRGQGNEKLFF TGTGCCAGCAGAGGCCAGGGGAATGAAAAACTGTTTTTT
many . TRBJ2-7 TRBV6-2/TRBV6-3 CASSYTVGPSYEQYF TGTGCCAGCAGTTACACAGTCGGGCCCTCCTACGAGCAGTACTTC
many . TRBJ1-4 TRBV5-1 CASSLHPQGEKLFF TGCGCCAGCAGCTTGCACCCTCAGGGGGAAAAACTGTTTTTT
. TRBD1 TRBJ1-5 TRBV28 CASSLFWQGGDQPQHF TGTGCCAGCAGTTTATTCTGGCAGGGGGGGGATCAGCCCCAGCATTTT
. . TRBJ1-1 TRBV7-2 CASSLAGAPNTEAFF TGTGCCAGCAGCTTAGCGGGGGCCCCGAACACTGAAGCTTTCTTT
few . TRBJ1-5 TRBV18 CASSPTKGGNQPQHF TGTGCCAGCTCTCCTACGAAGGGAGGCAATCAGCCCCAGCATTTT
. . TRBJ2-1 TRBV5-4 CASSLVAATRNEQFF TGTGCCAGCAGCTTGGTAGCGGCGACGAGAAATGAGCAGTTCTTC
. . TRBJ1-1 TRBV6-5 CASSYSAGLGTEAFF TGTGCCAGCAGTTACTCGGCGGGTTTGGGCACTGAAGCTTTCTTT
many . TRBJ2-1 TRBV15 CATSRDSGLLNEQFF TGTGCCACCAGCAGAGATTCGGGACTCCTCAATGAGCAGTTCTTC
many TRBD2 TRBJ2-1 TRBV7-9 CASSLAEWTSSYNEQFF TGTGCCAGCAGCTTAGCGGAGTGGACTAGCTCCTACAATGAGCAGTTCTTC
. TRBD1 TRBJ1-6 TRBV7-8 CASRFDRVSPLHF TGTGCCAGCAGGTTCGACAGGGTTTCACCCCTCCACTTT
few . TRBJ1-2 TRBV18 CASSPPGPYGYTF TGTGCCAGCTCACCACCGGGGCCTTATGGCTACACCTTC
. . TRBJ2-7 TRBV25-1 CASSERGNPSSYEQYF TGTGCCAGCAGTGAACGCGGCAACCCGAGCTCCTACGAGCAGTACTTC
. . TRBJ2-7 TRBV10-3 CAISASGDMSYEQYF TGTGCCATCAGTGCTTCGGGTGATATGTCCTACGAGCAGTACTTC
many . TRBJ2-7 TRBV28 CASSGYRVPFSYEQYF TGTGCCAGCAGTGGGTACAGGGTTCCCTTCTCCTACGAGCAGTACTTC
many TRBD1 TRBJ1-5 TRBV3-1 CASSPKQAGGNQPQHF TGTGCCAGCAGCCCGAAACAGGCAGGGGGAAATCAGCCCCAGCATTTT
few . TRBJ2-2 TRBV7-8 CASSFFRANTGELFF TGTGCCAGCAGCTTTTTCCGGGCTAACACCGGGGAGCTGTTTTTT
many TRBD2 TRBJ2-5 TRBV18 CASSPLAGRQETQYF TGTGCCAGCTCACCACTAGCGGGACGACAAGAGACCCAGTACTTC
many TRBD2 TRBJ2-1 TRBV5-1 CASSLLRTSDEQFF TGCGCCAGCAGCTTGCTCAGGACTAGCGATGAGCAGTTCTTC
. . TRBJ2-2 TRBV23-1 CASSGLAGVVRTPGSCFF .
few TRBD1 TRBJ2-4 TRBV12-3/TRBV12-4 CASSRDPQGTKNIQYF TGTGCCAGCAGTCGGGACCCACAGGGGACCAAAAACATTCAGTACTTC
. TRBD2 TRBJ2-7 TRBV18 CASSSRTSGTYYEQYF TGTGCCAGCTCATCCCGGACTAGCGGGACCTACTACGAGCAGTACTTC
. . TRBJ2-7 TRBV4-1 CASSHAAWGSYEQYF TGCGCCAGCAGCCATGCGGCGTGGGGTTCCTACGAGCAGTACTTC
. . TRBJ1-2 TRBV29-1 CSVASGNRYGYTF TGCAGCGTTGCATCTGGGAATCGCTATGGCTACACCTTC
few . TRBJ2-1 TRBV7-6 CASSPTQGFNEQFF TGTGCCAGCAGCCCTACTCAGGGTTTCAATGAGCAGTTCTTC
. TRBD1 TRBJ2-5 TRBV12-3/TRBV12-4 CASSPEDRAETQYF TGTGCCAGCAGTCCGGAGGACAGGGCAGAGACCCAGTACTTC
. . TRBJ2-7 TRBV7-9 CASSDGQNEQYF TGTGCCAGTAGCGACGGACAGAACGAGCAGTACTTC
many . TRBJ2-2 TRBV7-7 CASSRDNTGELFF TGTGCTAGCAGCCGGGACAACACCGGGGAGCTGTTTTTT
many . TRBJ1-5 TRBV28 CASSGNQPQHF TGTGCCAGCAGCGGCAATCAGCCCCAGCATTTT
. . TRBJ2-7 TRBV24-1 CATSEAGFYEQYF TGTGCCACCAGTGAAGCGGGTTTCTACGAGCAGTACTTC
. TRBD1 TRBJ1-1 TRBV6-2/TRBV6-3 CASSSGQGRGIDTEAFF TGTGCCAGCAGTTCCGGACAGGGGCGAGGGATCGACACTGAAGCTTTCTTT
few TRBD1 TRBJ2-1 TRBV6-2/TRBV6-3 CASSRTDREEQFF TGTGCCAGCAGCCGAACGGACAGGGAAGAGCAGTTCTTC
. . TRBJ1-5 TRBV21-1 CASSKVCRRRFNQPQHF TGTGCCAGCAGCAAAGTGTGTCGGCGGAGGTTCAATCAGCCCCAGCATTTT
many . TRBJ2-7 TRBV20-1 CSAVSGTLFPYEQYF TGCAGTGCCGTCTCCGGGACGCTCTTTCCCTACGAGCAGTACTTC
few TRBD2 TRBJ2-5 TRBV9 CASSVAASGGVQETQYF TGTGCCAGCAGCGTAGCGGCTAGCGGGGGGGTACAAGAGACCCAGTACTTC
. TRBD2 TRBJ2-5 TRBV20-1 CSASLAGGSLAQYF TGCAGTGCTAGCCTAGCGGGGGGCTCATTGGCCCAGTACTTC
. . TRBJ2-5 TRBV12-3/TRBV12-4 CASSLRSREKETQYF TGTGCCAGCAGTTTACGGTCCAGGGAAAAAGAGACCCAGTACTTC
. . TRBJ2-7 TRBV6-1 CASTNDVRVYEQYF TGTGCCAGCACCAATGACGTGCGGGTCTACGAGCAGTACTTC
. . TRBJ2-7 TRBV4-2 CASSRGLQGRMVYEQYF TGTGCCAGCAGCCGGGGGTTACAGGGCCGCATGGTCTACGAGCAGTACTTC
many . TRBJ2-2 TRBV28 CASSLVWGRGELFF TGTGCCAGCAGTTTAGTTTGGGGGCGAGGAGAGCTGTTTTTT
many TRBD1 TRBJ1-3 TRBV7-8 CASSLGQAYSGNTIYF TGTGCCAGCAGCTTGGGACAGGCGTATTCTGGAAACACCATATATTTT
. TRBD1 TRBJ1-1 TRBV11-2 CASSRQGEMNTEAFF TGTGCCAGCAGCCGACAGGGGGAGATGAACACTGAAGCTTTCTTT
. . TRBJ2-7 TRBV3-1 CASSQWPPGTYEQYF TGTGCCAGCAGCCAATGGCCCCCGGGCACCTACGAGCAGTACTTC
few . TRBJ1-6 TRBV3-1 CASSPLSYNSPLHF TGTGCCAGCAGCCCCCTTTCCTATAATTCACCCCTCCACTTT
. . TRBJ2-5 TRBV12-3/TRBV12-4 CASSSGTDHKETQYF TGTGCCAGCAGTTCGGGGACGGATCATAAAGAGACCCAGTACTTC